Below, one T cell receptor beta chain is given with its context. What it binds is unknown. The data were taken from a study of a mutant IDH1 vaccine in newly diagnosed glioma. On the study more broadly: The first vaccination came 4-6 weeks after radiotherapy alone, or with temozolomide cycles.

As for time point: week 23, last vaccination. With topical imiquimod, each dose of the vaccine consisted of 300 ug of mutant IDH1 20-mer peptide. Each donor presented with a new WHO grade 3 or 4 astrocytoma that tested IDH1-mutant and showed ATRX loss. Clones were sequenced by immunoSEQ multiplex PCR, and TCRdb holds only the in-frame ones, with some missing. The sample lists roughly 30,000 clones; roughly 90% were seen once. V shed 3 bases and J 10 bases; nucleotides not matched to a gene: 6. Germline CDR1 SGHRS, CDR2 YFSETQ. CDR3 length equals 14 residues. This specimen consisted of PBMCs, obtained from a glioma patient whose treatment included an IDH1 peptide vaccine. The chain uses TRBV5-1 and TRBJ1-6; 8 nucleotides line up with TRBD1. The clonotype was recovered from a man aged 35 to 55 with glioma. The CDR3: CASSYDRGVSPLHF. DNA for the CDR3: TGCGCCAGCAGCTACGACAGGGGTGTCTCACCCCTCCACTTT.